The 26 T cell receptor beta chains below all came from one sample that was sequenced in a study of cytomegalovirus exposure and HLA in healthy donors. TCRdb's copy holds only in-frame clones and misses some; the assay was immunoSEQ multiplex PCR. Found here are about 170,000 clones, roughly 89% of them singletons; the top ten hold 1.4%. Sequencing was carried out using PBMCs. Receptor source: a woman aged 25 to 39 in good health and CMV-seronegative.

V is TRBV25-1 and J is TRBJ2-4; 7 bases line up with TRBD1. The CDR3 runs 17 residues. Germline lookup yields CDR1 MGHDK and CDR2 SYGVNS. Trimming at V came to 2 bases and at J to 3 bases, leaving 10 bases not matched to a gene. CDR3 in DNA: TGTGCCAGCAGTGAACCAATTGACAGGGATGGCAAAAACATTCAGTACTTC. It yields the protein CASSEPIDRDGKNIQYF.

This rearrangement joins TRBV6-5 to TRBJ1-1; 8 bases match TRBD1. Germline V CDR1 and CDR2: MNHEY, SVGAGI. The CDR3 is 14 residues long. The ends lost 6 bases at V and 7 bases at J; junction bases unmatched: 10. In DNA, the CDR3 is TGTGCCAGCAGCAGGGCCGGACAGGGCGGTGAAGCTTTCTTT. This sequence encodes CASSRAGQGGEAFF.

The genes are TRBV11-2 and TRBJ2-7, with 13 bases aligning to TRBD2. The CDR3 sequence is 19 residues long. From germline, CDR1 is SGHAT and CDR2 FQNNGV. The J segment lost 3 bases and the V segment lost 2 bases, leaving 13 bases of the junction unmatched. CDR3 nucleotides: TGTGCCAGCAGCTTAACTGCCGGGACTAGCGGGGCCTCTCTCTACGAGCAGTACTTC. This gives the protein CASSLTAGTSGASLYEQYF.

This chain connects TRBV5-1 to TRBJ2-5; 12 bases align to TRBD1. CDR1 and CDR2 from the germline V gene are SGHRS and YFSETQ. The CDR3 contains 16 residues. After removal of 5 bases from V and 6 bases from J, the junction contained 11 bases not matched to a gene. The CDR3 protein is CASSVPGTGGGKTQYF. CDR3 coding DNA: TGCGCCAGCAGTGTCCCCGGGACAGGGGGCGGAAAGACCCAGTACTTC.

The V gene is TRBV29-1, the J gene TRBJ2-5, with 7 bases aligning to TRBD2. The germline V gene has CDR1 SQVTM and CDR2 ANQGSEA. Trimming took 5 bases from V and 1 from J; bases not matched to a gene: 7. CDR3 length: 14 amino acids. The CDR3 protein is CSVFGGDFQETQYF. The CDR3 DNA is TGCAGCGTTTTTGGGGGGGACTTCCAAGAGACCCAGTACTTC. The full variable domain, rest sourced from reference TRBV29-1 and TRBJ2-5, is SAVISQKPSRDICQRGTSLTIQCQVDSQVTMMFWYRQQPGQSLTLIATANQGSEATYESGFVIDKFPISRPNLTFSTLTVSNMSPEDSSIYLCSVFGGDFQETQYFGPGTRLLVL.

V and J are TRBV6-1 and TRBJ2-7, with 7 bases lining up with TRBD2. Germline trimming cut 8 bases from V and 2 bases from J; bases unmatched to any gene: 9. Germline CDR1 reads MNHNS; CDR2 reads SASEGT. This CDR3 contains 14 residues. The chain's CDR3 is CASGGVAATYEQYF. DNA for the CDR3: TGTGCCAGCGGGGGGGTTGCAGCAACCTACGAGCAGTACTTC.

The CDR3 sequence is CASSVSLAGGSDTQYF. DNA of the CDR3: TGTGCCAGCAGTGTCTCACTAGCGGGAGGGTCAGATACGCAGTATTTT. The V call is TRBV2, the J call TRBJ2-3, with 13 bases lining up with TRBD2. After removal of 4 bases from V and 4 bases from J, the junction contained 5 bases not matched to a gene. Germline CDR1 SNHLY, CDR2 FYNNEI. There are 16 residues in the CDR3.

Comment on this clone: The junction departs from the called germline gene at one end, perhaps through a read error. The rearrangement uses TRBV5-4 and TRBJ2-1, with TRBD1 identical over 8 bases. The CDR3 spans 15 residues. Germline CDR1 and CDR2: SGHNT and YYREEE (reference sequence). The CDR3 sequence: CASRLDRVVHNEQFF. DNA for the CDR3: TGTGCCAGCAGGTTGGACAGGGTAGTCCACAATGAGCAGTTCTTC.

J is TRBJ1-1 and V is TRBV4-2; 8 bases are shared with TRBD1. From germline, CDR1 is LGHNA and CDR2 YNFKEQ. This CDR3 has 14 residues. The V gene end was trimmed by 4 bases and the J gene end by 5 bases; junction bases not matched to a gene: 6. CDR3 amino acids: CASSPNRQGTEAFF. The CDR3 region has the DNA TGTGCCAGCAGCCCGAACAGACAGGGGACTGAAGCTTTCTTT.

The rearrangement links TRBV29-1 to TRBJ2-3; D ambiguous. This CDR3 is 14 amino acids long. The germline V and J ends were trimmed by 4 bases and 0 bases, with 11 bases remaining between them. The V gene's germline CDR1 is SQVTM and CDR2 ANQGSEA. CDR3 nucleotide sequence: TGCAGCGTTGGGGCAGAACATAGCACAGATACGCAGTATTTT. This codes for CSVGAEHSTDTQYF.

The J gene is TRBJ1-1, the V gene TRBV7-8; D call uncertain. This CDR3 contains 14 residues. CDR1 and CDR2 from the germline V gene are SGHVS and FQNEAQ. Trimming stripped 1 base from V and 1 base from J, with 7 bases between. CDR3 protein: CASSLGSGNTEAFF. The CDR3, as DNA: TGTGCCAGCAGCTTAGGTAGTGGGAACACTGAAGCTTTCTTT. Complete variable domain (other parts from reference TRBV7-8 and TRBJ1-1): GAGVSQSPRYKVAKRGQDVALRCDPISGHVSLFWYQQALGQGPEFLTYFQNEAQLDKSGLPSDRFFAERPEGSVSTLKIQRTQQEDSAVYLCASSLGSGNTEAFFGQGTRLTVV.

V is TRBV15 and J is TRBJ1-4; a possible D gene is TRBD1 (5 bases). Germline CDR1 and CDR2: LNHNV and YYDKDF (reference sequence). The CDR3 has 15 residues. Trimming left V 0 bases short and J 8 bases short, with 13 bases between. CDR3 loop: CATSRDGREVEKLFF. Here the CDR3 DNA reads TGTGCCACCAGCAGAGATGGCAGGGAGGTCGAAAAACTGTTTTTT.

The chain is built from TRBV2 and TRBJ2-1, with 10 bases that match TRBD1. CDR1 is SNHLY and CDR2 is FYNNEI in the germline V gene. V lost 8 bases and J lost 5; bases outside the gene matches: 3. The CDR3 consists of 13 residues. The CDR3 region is CASGGQGDNEQFF. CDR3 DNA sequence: TGTGCCAGCGGAGGACAGGGGGACAATGAGCAGTTCTTC.

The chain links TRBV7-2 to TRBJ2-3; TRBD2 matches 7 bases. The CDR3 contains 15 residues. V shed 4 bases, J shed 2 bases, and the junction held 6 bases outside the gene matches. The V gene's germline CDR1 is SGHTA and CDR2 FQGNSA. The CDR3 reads CASSSGLVVTDTQYF. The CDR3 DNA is TGTGCCAGCAGCTCCGGACTAGTCGTCACAGATACGCAGTATTTT.

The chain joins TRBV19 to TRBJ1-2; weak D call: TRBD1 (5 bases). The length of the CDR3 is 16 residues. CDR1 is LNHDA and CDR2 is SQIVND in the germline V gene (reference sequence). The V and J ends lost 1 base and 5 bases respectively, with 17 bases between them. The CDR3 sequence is CASSIADSSTLYGYTF. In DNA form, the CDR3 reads TGTGCCAGTAGTATAGCCGACAGCTCCACCCTTTATGGCTACACCTTC. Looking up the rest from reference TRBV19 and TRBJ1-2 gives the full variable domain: DGGITQSPKYLFRKEGQNVTLSCEQNLNHDAMYWYRQDPGQGLRLIYYSQIVNDFQKGDIAEGYSVSREKKESFPLTVTSAQKNPTAFYLCASSIADSSTLYGYTFGSGTRLTVV.

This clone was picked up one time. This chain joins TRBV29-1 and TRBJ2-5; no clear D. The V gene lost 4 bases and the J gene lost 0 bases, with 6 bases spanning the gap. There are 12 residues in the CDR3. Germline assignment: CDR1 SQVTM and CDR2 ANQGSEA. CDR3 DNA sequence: TGCAGCGTTGTAACATACCAAGAGACCCAGTACTTC. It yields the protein CSVVTYQETQYF. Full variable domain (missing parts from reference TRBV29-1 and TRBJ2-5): SAVISQKPSRDICQRGTSLTIQCQVDSQVTMMFWYRQQPGQSLTLIATANQGSEATYESGFVIDKFPISRPNLTFSTLTVSNMSPEDSSIYLCSVVTYQETQYFGPGTRLLVL.

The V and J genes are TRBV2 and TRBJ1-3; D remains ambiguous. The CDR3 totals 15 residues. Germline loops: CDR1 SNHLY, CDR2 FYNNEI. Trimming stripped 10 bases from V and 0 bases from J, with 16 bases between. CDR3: CANRLGRLSGNTIYF. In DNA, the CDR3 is TGTGCCAATAGGTTGGGCCGTCTCTCTGGAAACACCATATATTTT.

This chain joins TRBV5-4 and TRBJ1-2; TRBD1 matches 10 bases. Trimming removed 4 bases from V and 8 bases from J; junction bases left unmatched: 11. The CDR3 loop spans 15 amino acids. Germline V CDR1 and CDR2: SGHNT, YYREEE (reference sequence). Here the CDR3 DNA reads TGTGCCAGCAGCATCTTCCGGGACAGGGGATTAGGCTACACCTTC. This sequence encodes CASSIFRDRGLGYTF. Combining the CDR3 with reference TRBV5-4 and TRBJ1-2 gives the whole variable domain ETGVTQSPTHLIKTRGQQVTLRCSSQSGHNTVSWYQQALGQGPQFIFQYYREEENGRGNFPPRFSGLQFPNYSSELNVNALELDDSALYLCASSIFRDRGLGYTFGSGTRLTVV.

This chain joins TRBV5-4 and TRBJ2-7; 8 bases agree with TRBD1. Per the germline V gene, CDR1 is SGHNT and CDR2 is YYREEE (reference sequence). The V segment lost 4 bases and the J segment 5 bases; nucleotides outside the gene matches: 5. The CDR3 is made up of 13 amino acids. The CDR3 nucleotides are TGTGCCAGCAGCCGGACAGGGAAGGACGAGCAGTACTTC. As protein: CASSRTGKDEQYF.

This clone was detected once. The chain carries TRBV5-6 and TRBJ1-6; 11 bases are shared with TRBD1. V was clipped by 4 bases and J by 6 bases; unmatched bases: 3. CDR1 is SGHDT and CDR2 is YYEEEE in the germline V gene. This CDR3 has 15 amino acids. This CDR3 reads CASSPGQGGNSPLHF. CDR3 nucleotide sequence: TGTGCCAGCAGCCCGGGACAGGGGGGTAATTCACCCCTCCACTTT.

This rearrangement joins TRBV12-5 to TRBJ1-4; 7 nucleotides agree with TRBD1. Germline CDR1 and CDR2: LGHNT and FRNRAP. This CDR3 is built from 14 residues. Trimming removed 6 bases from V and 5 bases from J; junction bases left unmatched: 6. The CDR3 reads CASGPGQTNEKLFF. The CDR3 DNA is TGTGCTAGTGGCCCGGGACAGACCAATGAAAAACTGTTTTTT.

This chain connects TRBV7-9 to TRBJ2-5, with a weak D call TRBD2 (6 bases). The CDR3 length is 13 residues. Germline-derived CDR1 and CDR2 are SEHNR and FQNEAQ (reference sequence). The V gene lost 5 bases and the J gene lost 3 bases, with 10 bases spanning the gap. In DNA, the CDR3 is TGTGCCAGCAGCGGACGGACTAAAGAGACCCAGTACTTC. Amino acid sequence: CASSGRTKETQYF.

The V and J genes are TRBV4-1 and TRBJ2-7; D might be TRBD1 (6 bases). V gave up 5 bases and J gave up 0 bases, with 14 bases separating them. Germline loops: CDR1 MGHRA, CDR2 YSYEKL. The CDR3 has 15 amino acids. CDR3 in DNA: TGCGCCAGCAGCTACCTACAGGGAACCTCCTACGAGCAGTACTTC. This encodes CASSYLQGTSYEQYF.

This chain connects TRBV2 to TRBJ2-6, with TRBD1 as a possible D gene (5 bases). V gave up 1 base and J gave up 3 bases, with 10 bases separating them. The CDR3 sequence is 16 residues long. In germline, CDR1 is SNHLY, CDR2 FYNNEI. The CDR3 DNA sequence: TGTGCCAGCAGTGAAGGGGGCCTTCATGGGGCCAACGTCCTGACTTTC. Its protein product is CASSEGGLHGANVLTF. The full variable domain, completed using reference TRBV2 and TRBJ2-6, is EPEVTQTPSHQVTQMGQEVILRCVPISNHLYFYWYRQILGQKVEFLVSFYNNEISEKSEIFDDQFSVERPDGSNFTLKIRSTKLEDSAMYFCASSEGGLHGANVLTFGAGSRLTVL.

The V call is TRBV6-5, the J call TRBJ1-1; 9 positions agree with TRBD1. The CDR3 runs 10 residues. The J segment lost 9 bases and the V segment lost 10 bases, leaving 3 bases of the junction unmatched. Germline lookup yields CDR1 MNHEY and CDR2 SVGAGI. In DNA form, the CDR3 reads TGTGCCACCCACAGGGGGCAAGCTTTCTTT. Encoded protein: CATHRGQAFF.

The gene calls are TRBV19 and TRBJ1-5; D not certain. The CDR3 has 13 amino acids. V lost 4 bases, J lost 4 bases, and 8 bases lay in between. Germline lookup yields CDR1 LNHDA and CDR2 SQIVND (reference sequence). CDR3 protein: CASSRLVNQPQHF. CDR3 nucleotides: TGTGCCAGTAGTAGATTAGTTAATCAGCCCCAGCATTTT.